A selection of T cell receptor beta chains follows, all from one sample in a study of blood T cell repertoires in COVID-19. Sequencing was performed with immunoSEQ multiplex PCR; in TCRdb, only in-frame clones are kept and a portion is missing. The table lists about 160,000 clones, about 85% of them singletons. The material sequenced was peripheral blood. These receptors were taken from a man in his sixties who had recovered from COVID-19. CDR3s include the opening cysteine and the closing phenylalanine or tryptophan. The D gene is left open where the match is weak. Where a row states a size, it is once, few, many or the class of an expanded clone; other rows omit it.

cdr3_aa cdr3_nt clone_size v_call d_call j_call
CATSETKTGGHEQYF TGTGCCACCAGTGAAACCAAGACAGGGGGCCACGAGCAGTACTTC NA TRBV24-1 TRBD1 TRBJ2-7
CASSLKTGINEKLFF TGTGCCAGCAGCCTTAAGACGGGGATCAATGAAAAACTGTTTTTT NA TRBV7-6 NA TRBJ1-4
CASSYLSQTYEQYF TGTGCCAGCAGTTACTTGAGCCAAACCTACGAGCAGTACTTC NA TRBV6-2/TRBV6-3 NA TRBJ2-7
CASSDSSGENNEQFF TGTGCCAGCAGTGACTCGAGCGGGGAAAACAATGAGCAGTTCTTC NA TRBV6-4 TRBD2 TRBJ2-1
CAISGGQGAMSEKLFF TGTGCCATCAGTGGCGGACAGGGGGCTATGAGTGAAAAACTGTTTTTT NA TRBV10-3 TRBD1 TRBJ1-4
CASMDLGLPTDTQYF TGTGCCAGCATGGATCTGGGACTCCCCACAGATACGCAGTATTTT NA TRBV6-4 NA TRBJ2-3
CASRQGDGYTF TGTGCCAGCCGTCAGGGGGATGGCTACACCTTC NA TRBV6-5 TRBD1 TRBJ1-2
CASTRDRGLGSNQPQHF TGTGCCAGCACCCGGGACAGGGGGCTTGGAAGCAATCAGCCCCAGCATTTT NA TRBV19 TRBD1 TRBJ1-5
CASSFASGGNYGYTF TGTGCCAGCAGCTTTGCCTCAGGGGGCAACTATGGCTACACCTTC NA TRBV7-9 TRBD1 TRBJ1-2
CASSLGWRELRCYTF TGTGCTAGCAGCTTAGGTTGGCGGGAGCTGAGATGCTACACCTTC few TRBV7-7 NA TRBJ1-2
CASRRQGSEAFF TGTGCCAGCCGGCGGCAGGGCAGTGAAGCTTTCTTT NA TRBV7-2 NA TRBJ1-1